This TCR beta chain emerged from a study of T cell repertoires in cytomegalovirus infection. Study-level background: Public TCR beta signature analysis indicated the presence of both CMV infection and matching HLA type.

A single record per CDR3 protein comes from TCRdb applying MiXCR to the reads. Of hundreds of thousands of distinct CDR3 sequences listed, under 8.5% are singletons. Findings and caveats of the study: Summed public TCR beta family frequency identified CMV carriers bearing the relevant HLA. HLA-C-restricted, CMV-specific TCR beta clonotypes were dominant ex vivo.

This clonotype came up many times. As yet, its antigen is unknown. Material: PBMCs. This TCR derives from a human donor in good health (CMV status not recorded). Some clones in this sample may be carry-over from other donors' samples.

The CDR3 is CASSLVGGATEAFF. The CDR3 nucleotides are TGTGCCAGCAGCTTAGTCGGGGGGGCCACTGAAGCTTTCTTT. The chain recombines TRBV7-2 with TRBJ1-1; D is perhaps TRBD1 (6 bases). Germline CDR1 and CDR2: SGHTA and FQGNSA. CDR3 length equals 14 residues. Trimming cost V 1 base and J 4 bases, with 10 bases left between them.